This T cell receptor (beta chain) originates from a study of molecular identifiers for immune sequencing clone quantification. TCRdb independently ran MiXCR on the PCR reads; one entry per CDR3 protein. Of over 70,000 distinct CDR3 sequences detected, around 25% appear once; the ten largest clones hold 0.78%. The CDR3 length is 15 residues. V gave up 6 bases and J gave up 3 bases, with 18 bases separating them. Germline V gene sequence: CDR1 MNHEY, CDR2 SVGEGT. Ten or more counts support this clonotype. Its antigen remains unknown. Study-level points and caveats: Highly expanded clones may be undercounted when identical TCR molecules share barcodes. Spiked Jurkat TCR RNA equivalent to one cell was reportedly detectable in about a million naive cells.

This receptor was identified in a human donor in good health. Some libraries in this study had Jurkat cell RNA spiked in. Sequencing input: naive CD8+ T cells from blood, with Jurkat cell RNA spiked in. Stated subset: FACS-sorted CD8+CD4-CCR7+CD45RA+ naive T cells. The rearrangement joins TRBV6-2 or TRBV6-3 to TRBJ2-7; a weak D match, TRBD2 (6 bases). CDR3 coding DNA: TGTGCCAGCAGACCCGAGGGACTGCATAACTACGAGCAGTACTTC. Translation gives CASRPEGLHNYEQYF.